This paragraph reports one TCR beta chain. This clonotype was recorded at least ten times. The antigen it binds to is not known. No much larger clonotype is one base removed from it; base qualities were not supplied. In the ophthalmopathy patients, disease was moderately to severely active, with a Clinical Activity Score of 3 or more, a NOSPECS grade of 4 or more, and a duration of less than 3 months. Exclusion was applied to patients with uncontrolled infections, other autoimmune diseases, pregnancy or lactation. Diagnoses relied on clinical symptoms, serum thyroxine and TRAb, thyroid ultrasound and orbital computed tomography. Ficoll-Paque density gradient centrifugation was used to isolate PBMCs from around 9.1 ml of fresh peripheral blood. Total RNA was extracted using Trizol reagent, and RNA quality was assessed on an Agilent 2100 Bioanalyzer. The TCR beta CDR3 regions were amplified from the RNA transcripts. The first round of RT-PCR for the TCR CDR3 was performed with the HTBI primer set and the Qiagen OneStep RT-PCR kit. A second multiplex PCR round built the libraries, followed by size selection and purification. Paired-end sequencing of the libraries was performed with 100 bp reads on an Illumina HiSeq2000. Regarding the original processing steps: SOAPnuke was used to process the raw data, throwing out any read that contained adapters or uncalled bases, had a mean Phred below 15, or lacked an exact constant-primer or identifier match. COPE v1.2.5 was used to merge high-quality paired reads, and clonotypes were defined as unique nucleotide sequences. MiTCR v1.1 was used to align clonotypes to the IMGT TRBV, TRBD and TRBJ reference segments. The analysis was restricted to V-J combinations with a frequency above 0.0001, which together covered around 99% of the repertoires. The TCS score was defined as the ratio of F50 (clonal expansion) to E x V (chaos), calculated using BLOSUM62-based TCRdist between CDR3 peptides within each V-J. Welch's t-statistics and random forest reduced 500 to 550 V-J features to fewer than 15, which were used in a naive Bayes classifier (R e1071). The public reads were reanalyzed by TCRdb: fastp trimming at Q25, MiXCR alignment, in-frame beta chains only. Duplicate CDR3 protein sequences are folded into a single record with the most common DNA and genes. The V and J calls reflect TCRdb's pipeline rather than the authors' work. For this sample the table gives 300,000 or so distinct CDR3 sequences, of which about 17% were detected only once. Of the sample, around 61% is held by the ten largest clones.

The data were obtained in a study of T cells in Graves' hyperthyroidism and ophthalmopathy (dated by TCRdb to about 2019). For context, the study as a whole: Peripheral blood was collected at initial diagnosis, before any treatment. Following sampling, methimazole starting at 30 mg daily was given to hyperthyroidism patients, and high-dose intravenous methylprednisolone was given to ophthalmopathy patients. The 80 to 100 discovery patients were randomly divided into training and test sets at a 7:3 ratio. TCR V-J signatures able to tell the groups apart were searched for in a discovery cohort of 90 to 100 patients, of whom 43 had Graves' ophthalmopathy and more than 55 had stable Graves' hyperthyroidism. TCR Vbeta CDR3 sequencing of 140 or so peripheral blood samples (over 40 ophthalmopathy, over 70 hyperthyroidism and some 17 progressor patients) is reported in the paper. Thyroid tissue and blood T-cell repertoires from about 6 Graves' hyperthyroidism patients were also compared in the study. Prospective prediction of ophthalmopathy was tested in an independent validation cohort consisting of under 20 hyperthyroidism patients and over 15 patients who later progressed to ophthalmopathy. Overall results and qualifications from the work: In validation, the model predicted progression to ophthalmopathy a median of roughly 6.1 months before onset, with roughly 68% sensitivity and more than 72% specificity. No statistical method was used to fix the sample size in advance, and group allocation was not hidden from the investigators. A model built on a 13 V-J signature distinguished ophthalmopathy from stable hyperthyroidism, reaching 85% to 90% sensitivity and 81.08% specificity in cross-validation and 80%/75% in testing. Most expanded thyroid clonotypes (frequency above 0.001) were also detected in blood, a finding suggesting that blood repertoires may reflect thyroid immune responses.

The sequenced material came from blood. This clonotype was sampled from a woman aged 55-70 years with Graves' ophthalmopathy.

The CDR3 protein sequence reads: CSARLLNTEAFF. The sequence in DNA is TGCAGTGCCCGACTCCTGAACACTGAAGCTTTCTTT. The chain uses TRBV20-1 and TRBJ1-1; the D gene cannot be named for sure. V gives up 6 bases and J gives up 0 bases, and the segment between their germline ends measures 8 bases. CDR1 and CDR2, looked up from the germline V gene (reference sequence), are DFQATT and SNEGSKA. From the cysteine up to the phenylalanine, the CDR3 has a length of 12 residues. Only CDR3 DNA is held: 36 bases, read in frame from base 1.